This T cell receptor beta chain was profiled in a study of beta chain features in type 1 diabetes. What was sequenced were expressed TCRB transcripts, since all of the isolated RNA had been reverse transcribed. Profiling relied on immunoSEQ multiplex PCR, and the TCRdb table lists in-frame clones only, not all of them. The sample has 110,000 to 150,000 clones, about 7% seen once. The CDR3 is made up of 17 amino acids. After removal of 1 base from V and 13 bases from J, the junction contained 16 bases not matched to a gene. CDR1 is SGHVS, CDR2 FQNEAQ, per germline. The origin of this receptor is a woman aged 25-40 years in good health. The gene calls are TRBV7-8 and TRBJ2-6, with 7 bases identical to TRBD1. The sequencing sample was made of central memory CD4+ T cells from blood. The CDR3 DNA reads TGTGCCAGCAGCTTAGTCACCGGGACAGCCAAAATAAAGGTCCTGACTTTC. It codes for CASSLVTGTAKIKVLTF.